The 28 T cell receptor beta chains presented below share a single source sample, sequenced in a study of Ad26.COV2.S vaccination and SARS-CoV-2 variants. Some clones are missing from TCRdb's copy, which holds only in-frame ones; the method was immunoSEQ multiplex PCR. Counted here are roughly 350,000 clones, about 87% occurring once; the ten biggest clones make up 5.5% to 7%. Treatment noted: around 19 received Ad26.COV2.S at low or high dose, single or two shots; 5 received placebo; per-sample allocation not given. Day 63 following the first vaccine or placebo injection was when the samples were taken. The sequencing here drew on peripheral blood, taken in a trial of Ad26.COV2.S vaccine versus placebo. Every receptor here comes from a person between 18 and 65 years old who received the Ad26.COV2.S COVID-19 vaccine or a placebo.

The J gene is TRBJ1-5, the V gene TRBV7-2; D might be TRBD1 (5 bases). Germline V gene sequence: CDR1 SGHTA, CDR2 FQGNSA. Trimming took off 1 base at V and 5 bases at J, with 9 bases between the two ends. There are 14 residues in the CDR3. CDR3 nucleotides: TGTGCCAGCAGCTTAGTTGGAGGGGATCAGCCCCAGCATTTT. This encodes CASSLVGGDQPQHF.

This clone was picked up one time. The J gene is TRBJ1-4, the V gene TRBV6-5; unclear D gene. CDR1 and CDR2 from the germline V gene are MNHEY and SVGAGI. Trimming took off 6 bases at V and 7 bases at J, with 18 bases between the two ends. This CDR3 spans 15 amino acids. The CDR3 loop is CASSSPREKTEKLFF. The DNA of the CDR3 is TGTGCCAGCAGCTCTCCCCGGGAGAAGACTGAAAAACTGTTTTTT.

The rearrangement joins TRBV11-2 to TRBJ2-3; tentatively, D is TRBD2 (5 bases). CDR1 SGHAT and CDR2 FQNNGV come from the germline V gene. The CDR3 runs to 16 residues. V was shortened by 0 bases and J by 0 bases, with 10 bases between the two germline ends. CDR3 DNA sequence: TGTGCCAGCAGCTTAGAATCGGCGGGCAGCACAGATACGCAGTATTTT. It translates to CASSLESAGSTDTQYF.

The chain links TRBV30 to TRBJ2-7; D is possibly TRBD1 or TRBD2 (6 bases each). Germline-derived CDR1 and CDR2 are GTSNPN and SVGIG (reference sequence). The CDR3 is made up of 12 amino acids. V was cut by 4 bases and J by 6 bases, with 13 bases left in between. The CDR3 region is CAWTGGGLEQYF. The DNA of the CDR3 is TGTGCCTGGACCGGAGGGGGGCTCGAGCAGTACTTC.

This clone appeared a single time. The V gene is TRBV14, the J gene TRBJ2-1, with TRBD2 identical over 7 bases. In germline, CDR1 is SGHDN, CDR2 FVKESK. This CDR3 is 16 amino acids long. V gave up 0 bases and J gave up 1 base; unmatched junction bases: 3. The CDR3 here is CASSQDLAGSYNEQFF. The CDR3 nucleotides are TGTGCCAGCAGCCAAGACTTAGCGGGTTCCTACAATGAGCAGTTCTTC.

V usage is TRBV9 and J usage is TRBJ1-6; no clear D. CDR1 and CDR2 (germline): SGDLS, YYNGEE. This CDR3 contains 14 residues. Trimming removed 2 bases from V and 10 bases from J, with 13 bases in between. For the CDR3, the DNA is TGTGCCAGCAGCGTCACCGGCGCGGAATCACCCCTCCACTTT. Its protein product is CASSVTGAESPLHF.

The J gene is TRBJ1-5, the V gene TRBV6-2 or TRBV6-3, with a weak D call TRBD1 (6 bases). This CDR3 is 16 amino acids long. Germline CDR1 is MNHEY and CDR2 is SVGEGT. The ends were cut back, 0 bases at V and 1 base at J, with 10 bases in the middle. The CDR3 here is CASSYSRGFSNQPQHF. The CDR3, as DNA: TGTGCCAGCAGTTACTCGAGGGGGTTCAGCAATCAGCCCCAGCATTTT.

The rearrangement links TRBV7-8 to TRBJ2-5; 9 positions match TRBD1. Germline V gives CDR1 SGHVS, CDR2 FQNEAQ. V was pared by 10 bases and J by 5 bases, with 8 bases of the junction left unmatched. This CDR3 has 13 amino acids. CDR3 coding DNA: TGTGCCACTTCCCGGGACAGGGACGAGACCCAGTACTTC. It yields the protein CATSRDRDETQYF.

The chain has TRBV11-2 and TRBJ1-1; D gene ambiguous. The length of the CDR3 is 15 residues. Germline V gene lookup returns CDR1 SGHAT and CDR2 FQNNGV. Trimming stripped 2 bases from V and 0 bases from J, with 10 bases between. The CDR3 reads CASSLPNLMNTEAFF. The CDR3 DNA reads as TGTGCCAGCAGCTTACCCAACTTAATGAACACTGAAGCTTTCTTT.

Written as DNA, the CDR3 is TGTGCCAGCAGCCCTCCTCCCCGTGACTCTCCCTTCCTCTATGGCTACACCTTC. Its protein product is CASSPPPRDSPFLYGYTF. The chain is built from TRBV6-2 or TRBV6-3 and TRBJ1-2; D gene unclear. This CDR3 spans 18 amino acids. Germline CDR1 is MNHEY and CDR2 is SVGEGT. The ends were cut back, 6 bases at V and 4 bases at J, with 27 bases in the middle.

This chain links TRBV19 with TRBJ1-1, with 10 bases aligning to TRBD1. The V segment lost 5 bases and the J segment 3 bases; nucleotides outside the gene matches: 0. CDR1 and CDR2 from the germline V gene are LNHDA and SQIVND (reference sequence). This CDR3 comprises 13 residues. CDR3 amino acids: CASSDRGHTEAFF. The DNA of the CDR3 is TGTGCCAGTAGTGACAGGGGGCACACTGAAGCTTTCTTT.

V gene TRBV28 combines with J gene TRBJ2-7, with no clear D. V was shortened by 6 bases and J by 7 bases, with 13 bases between the two germline ends. Germline CDR1 reads MDHEN; CDR2 reads SYDVKM. This CDR3 is 12 amino acids long. CDR3 sequence (DNA): TGTGCCAGCAGCCCCCCTATCGTGGAGCAGTACTTC. This codes for CASSPPIVEQYF.

A remark on this clone: One end of the junction does not line up with germline, which may come from a read error. The V call is TRBV7-2, the J call TRBJ2-3, with 14 bases fitting TRBD2. Germline V gene sequence: CDR1 SGHTA, CDR2 FQGNSA. The CDR3 is 13 residues long. This CDR3 is CASRLGTSGGIHF. The CDR3 coding sequence is TGTGCCAGCAGACTAGGGACTAGCGGGGGTATACATTTT.

This chain links TRBV19 with TRBJ1-5, with 8 bases lining up with TRBD1. The J segment lost 7 bases and the V segment lost 0 bases, leaving 14 bases of the junction unmatched. The CDR3 sequence is 18 residues long. Germline V gene sequence: CDR1 LNHDA, CDR2 SQIVND (reference sequence). The DNA of the CDR3 is TGTGCCAGTAGTATAGAAGTTGCAGGGGGCATAGGAAAACAGCCCCAGCATTTT. Translation gives CASSIEVAGGIGKQPQHF.

This sequence joins TRBV7-6 and TRBJ2-1, with 12 bases matching TRBD1. Trimming took 5 bases from V and 11 from J; bases not matched to a gene: 10. Germline V gene data show CDR1 as SGHVS and CDR2 as FNYEAQ. The CDR3 totals 15 residues. The CDR3 reads CASSQRAGTGGQQFF. In DNA form, the CDR3 reads TGTGCCAGCAGCCAGCGGGCCGGGACAGGGGGCCAGCAGTTCTTC.

This chain joins TRBV4-1 and TRBJ2-2; D is unresolved. The germline gives CDR1 MGHRA, CDR2 YSYEKL. V dropped 0 bases and J dropped 5 bases, with 10 bases sitting between them. The length of the CDR3 is 15 residues. The CDR3 DNA follows: TGCGCCAGCAGCCAAGATGCGTCCGGGACCGGGGAGCTGTTTTTT. Protein product: CASSQDASGTGELFF.

The chain couples TRBV27 to TRBJ2-2, with 8 bases that match TRBD2. The CDR3 spans 15 residues. Germline CDR1 is MNHEY and CDR2 is SMNVEV (reference sequence). Losses at the gene ends were 9 bases for V and 6 bases for J; bases not matched to a gene: 12. The CDR3 nucleotides are TGTGCCAGTAACAACGGGAGGGCCGGGGCCGGGGAGCTGTTTTTT. Amino acid sequence: CASNNGRAGAGELFF.

The chain combines TRBV9 with TRBJ2-2; 15 bases agree with TRBD2. The CDR3 is 19 amino acids. V lost 0 bases, J lost 2 bases, and 5 bases stayed unmatched. Looked up from germline, CDR1 is SGDLS and CDR2 is YYNGEE. The CDR3 DNA sequence: TGTGCCAGCAGCGTAGTGGGACTAGCGGGGGGCTCTAACACCGGGGAGCTGTTTTTT. Translated: CASSVVGLAGGSNTGELFF.

V and J are TRBV7-3 and TRBJ2-3, with D maybe TRBD2 (5 bases). Germline CDR1 reads SGHTA; CDR2 reads FQGTGA. Trimming shortened V by 3 bases and J by 1 base, and 11 bases separated the two germline ends. CDR3 size: 15 residues. CDR3 in amino acids: CASSLVGVGTDTQYF. CDR3 DNA: TGTGCCAGCAGCTTGGTGGGAGTGGGCACAGATACGCAGTATTTT. Full variable domain (outside the CDR3, taken from reference TRBV7-3 and TRBJ2-3): GAGVSQTPSNKVTEKGKYVELRCDPISGHTALYWYRQSLGQGPEFLIYFQGTGAADDSGLPNDRFFAVRPEGSVSTLKIQRTERGDSAVYLCASSLVGVGTDTQYFGPGTRLTVL.

The gene calls are TRBV11-2 and TRBJ2-2; tentative D call: TRBD2 (5 bases). Trimming removed 3 bases from V and 5 bases from J, with 13 bases in between. This CDR3 spans 15 amino acids. Per the germline V gene, CDR1 is SGHAT and CDR2 is FQNNGV. Written as DNA, the CDR3 is TGTGCCAGCAGCTTTTTGACTACGGGGACCGGGGAGCTGTTTTTT. The encoded protein is CASSFLTTGTGELFF.

This sequence joins TRBV7-3 and TRBJ2-7; 10 bases are a match to TRBD2. The germline V gene encodes CDR1 SGHTA and CDR2 FQGTGA. Trimming removed 4 bases from V and 5 bases from J; junction bases left unmatched: 5. This CDR3 region has 14 residues. The CDR3 region is CASSSSGRVDEQYF. The CDR3, as DNA: TGTGCCAGCAGCTCTAGCGGGAGAGTCGACGAGCAGTACTTC.

The chain has TRBV6-5 and TRBJ1-1; D gene uncertain. V was trimmed by 7 bases and J by 4 bases, leaving 13 bases between them. Germline lookup yields CDR1 MNHEY and CDR2 SVGAGI. The CDR3 is made up of 13 amino acids. CDR3 sequence reads: CASTPKGGTEAFF. The CDR3 bases are TGTGCCAGCACCCCGAAGGGCGGCACTGAAGCTTTCTTT.

The chain couples TRBV28 to TRBJ1-5; no reliable D call. Looked up from germline, CDR1 is MDHEN and CDR2 is SYDVKM. This CDR3 has 13 residues. Trimming pared 10 bases from V and 5 bases from J, leaving 15 bases between. CDR3 sequence: CAILIATDQPQHF. The CDR3 bases are TGTGCCATCCTTATTGCAACCGATCAGCCCCAGCATTTT. The full variable domain, rest sourced from reference TRBV28 and TRBJ1-5, is DVKVTQSSRYLVKRTGEKVFLECVQDMDHENMFWYRQDPGLGLRLIYFSYDVKMKEKGDIPEGYSVSREKKERFSLILESASTNQTSMYLCAILIATDQPQHFGDGTRLSIL.

The chain joins TRBV7-2 to TRBJ1-5; 11 nucleotides agree with TRBD1. V dropped 6 bases and J dropped 7; count of bases not matched to a gene: 8. The CDR3 is 15 amino acids. CDR1 is SGHTA and CDR2 is FQGNSA in the germline V gene. CDR3 sequence: CASSSDRGLWQPQHF. The CDR3 DNA reads TGTGCCAGCAGTTCGGACAGGGGGCTATGGCAGCCCCAGCATTTT.

The chain uses TRBV28 and TRBJ2-5; 12 nucleotides agree with TRBD1. Germline V gene lookup returns CDR1 MDHEN and CDR2 SYDVKM. CDR3 size: 17 residues. V was clipped by 5 bases and J by 3 bases; unmatched bases: 10. The CDR3: CASSQSSGTGGKETQYF. Written as DNA, the CDR3 is TGTGCCAGCAGTCAATCATCCGGGACAGGGGGCAAAGAGACCCAGTACTTC.

The rearrangement uses TRBV6-2 or TRBV6-3 and TRBJ2-2; D ambiguous. Germline CDR1 and CDR2: MNHEY and SVGEGT. This CDR3 spans 13 amino acids. The V end was cut by 4 bases, the J end by 8 bases, with 11 bases between. This CDR3 reads CASSSPTAGELFF. The CDR3 DNA is TGTGCCAGCAGTTCCCCGACCGCTGGGGAGCTGTTTTTT.

This chain connects TRBV5-6 to TRBJ2-2; D call uncertain. In germline, CDR1 is SGHDT, CDR2 YYEEEE. CDR3 length: 15 amino acids. V was pared by 0 bases and J by 1 base, with 7 bases between. Here the CDR3 DNA reads TGTGCCAGCAGCTTGGGACGGATGAACACCGGGGAGCTGTTTTTT. The encoded protein is CASSLGRMNTGELFF.

A note on this clone: Given a much more abundant clone one base away, this may be a read error. The V gene is TRBV27, the J gene TRBJ2-7; D uncertain. Trimming shortened V by 3 bases and J by 0 bases, and 0 bases separated the two germline ends. The CDR3 consists of 11 residues. Germline V gives CDR1 MNHEY, CDR2 SMNVEV (reference sequence). In nucleotides, the CDR3 is TGTGCCAGCAGTTTCTCCTACGAGCAGTACTTC. Protein product: CASSFSYEQYF.